This TCR beta chain was recovered during a study of a mutant IDH1 vaccine in newly diagnosed glioma (dated by TCRdb to about 2021). In terms of the full investigation: Patients received eight vaccinations in weeks 1, 3, 5, 7, 11, 15, 19 and 23, corresponding to visits V03 through V10. Vaccination started 4-6 weeks after radiotherapy alone, or was given together with temozolomide cycles in the groups whose treatment included chemotherapy. The roughly 33 treated patients were roughly 62% male and roughly 40% female, with a mean age of approximately 38 years. Longitudinal TCRB deep sequencing was performed for about two dozen treated patients wherever samples were available for exploratory analyses. Prior to enrollment, standard therapy consisting of radiotherapy alone, temozolomide alone, or radiochemotherapy with temozolomide had been administered to patients, with the combination being received by most patients. Peripheral blood samples were drawn at six visits, namely V03 (baseline), V05, V07, V10, V12 and V13. Study-wide conclusions, independent of this receptor: No apparent relationship was observed between pseudoprogression and alterations in the top peripheral T cell clonotypes detected by TCRB sequencing. Availability determined which PBMC samples were chosen for TCRB deep sequencing. Immune responses induced by the vaccine were seen in more than 85% of patients across multiple MHC alleles. The authors noted that analyses of patient blood samples could not be reproduced because of sample limitations.

This specimen's time point label, per the study, means: week 5, during vaccination. Every vaccine dose consisted of 300 ug of a 20-mer mutant IDH1 peptide in Montanide, administered subcutaneously together with topical imiquimod. All donors had newly diagnosed IDH1-mutant astrocytomas of WHO grade 3 or 4 that showed loss of nuclear ATRX. The samples were drawn from NOA16, a multicentre, single-arm, open-label phase I trial in Germany that tested a mutant IDH1 peptide vaccine in humans for the first time. Genomic DNA for TCRB sequencing was extracted from EDTA blood using the DNeasy Blood and Tissue Kit. Comment on this clone: Its antigen is unknown. Base qualities are not provided; no much larger clone lies one nucleotide away.

The library was built by means of the immunoSEQ multiplex PCR assay. Rearranged TCR beta chain sequences were amplified with the hsTCRB Kit following the manufacturer's protocol. TCRB libraries were sequenced on an Illumina MiSeq. In the paper's pipeline: The kit vendor's proprietary platform handled demultiplexing, trimming and gene mapping. The source is immuneACCESS, and TCRdb retained only in-frame sequences with V and J called. Part of the clones is not carried over; for the studies checked, unresolved V genes explain less than half of this, and the remainder is unexplained. D and trimming come from the DNA, and the V and J calls and clone size come from that table. This sample is represented by around 56,000 clones; approximately 86% of them were singletons. The ten biggest clones cover roughly 3.2% of the sample. From a lookup of the germline V gene, CDR1 and CDR2 are LGHNA and YSLEER. V loses 0 bases, J loses 8 bases, and the germline ends lie 10 bases apart. From its cysteine to its phenylalanine, the CDR3 spans 13 amino acids. The DNA shown is the 39-base CDR3, in frame from base 1.

This sequence originates from a woman under 30 with glioma. Some clones in this sample may be carry-over from other donors' samples. The chain employs TRBV4-3 and TRBJ1-2; TRBD1 might be the D gene, on 6 matching bases. This specimen was PBMCs, taken from a glioma patient whose treatment included an IDH1 peptide vaccine. The sequence in DNA is TGCGCCAGCAGCCAAGAAAATGGACAGGGCTACACCTTC. This encodes CASSQENGQGYTF.